The T cell receptor (beta chain) under discussion was sequenced for a study of breast tumors, draining lymph nodes, adjacent tissues (dated by TCRdb to the mid-2010s). A note on the overall study: The study compared TCR beta repertoires across tumor, adjacent nontumor tissue and axillary lymph nodes from breast cancer patients. In human breast cancer, the study set out to evaluate how tumor, surrounding tissue and draining lymph node repertoires relate to one another and whether T cells may move between these sites. On the study overall, not on this receptor specifically: The similarity between tumor and nontumor tissue repertoires was significantly greater in luminal-like breast cancer than in basal-like breast cancer. Tumor T-cell repertoires showed less diversity than lymph node repertoires and more diversity than nontumor tissue repertoires, and tumor T-cell repertoires showed preferential V and J gene usage. The data were considered consistent with most tumor T cells being derived from the lymph node and subsequently expanding within tumor tissue. The conclusion that tumor T cells originate in lymph nodes was presented as consistent with a hypothesis rather than as directly demonstrated.

The CDR3 runs 16 amino acids, cysteine and phenylalanine included. Only the CDR3 region is kept as DNA, spanning 48 bases read in frame from base 1. Germline trimming amounts to 3 bases on V and 6 bases on J, with 9 as the count of junction bases outside the gene matches. The lymph node samples were taken from the axillary draining lymph nodes of breast cancer patients. For this clonotype: Its cognate antigen has yet to be identified. No per-base quality is available; no much larger clone lies one base away.

Sequenced on an Illumina HiSeq 2000. Multiplex PCR amplification was used to build the TCR beta chain libraries. High-throughput sequencing was used to analyze the amplified TCR beta chain products. TCRdb ran its own pipeline on the public reads, namely fastp trimming at Q25 and MiXCR clone calling, and kept in-frame beta chains. Each CDR3 protein appears once, grouped with its most common genes and DNA. Here the sample has 150,000 to 200,000 distinct CDR3 sequences; about 30% occur a single time. The ten biggest clones cover about 4.1% of the sample. The material sequenced was axillary lymph node tissue. The rearrangement combines TRBV12-3 or TRBV12-4 with TRBJ1-5; TRBD1 fits 9 bases in the junction. This clonotype was sampled from a female donor with breast cancer. Some clones in this sample may be carry-over from other donors' samples. The DNA is as follows: TGTGCCAGCAGTTTGCAACGGGACAGGGTCGGTCAGCCCCAGCATTTT. Its protein is CASSLQRDRVGQPQHF.